A single T cell receptor (beta chain) is shown here with its context. Its antigen is still unknown. Authors' analysis steps: There were no quality scores in the junction-only immunoSEQ sequences, so filtering differed. Sequencing used immunoSEQ multiplex PCR; TCRdb keeps in-frame clones, though not all of them. That table gives V, J and clone size, and the DNA gave D and trimming. The sample includes about 2.4 million clones, more than 80% of them seen just once. This entry comes from a study of shared clonotypes between healthy human individuals. On the study more broadly: Every donor yielded three CD4 naive, three CD4 memory, two CD8 naive and one CD8 memory plate. Study-wide points: Naive CD4 clonotypes overlapped across several donors at approximately 5.5%.

A split of CD4+ cells into CD45RA+ naive and CD45RA-negative memory subsets was performed. Germline CDR1 SNHLY, CDR2 FYNNEI. The length of the CDR3 is 14 residues. V lost 3 bases to trimming and J lost 5 bases, with 11 bases between them. This sequence joins TRBV2 and TRBJ1-5; D uncertain. Sequencing was carried out using naive CD4+ T cells sorted from blood. Subset: CD45RA+ positively selected. The source of this sequence is a young man in good health. CDR3 nucleotides: TGTGCCAGCAGTGACGGTCGTATCGATCAGCCCCAGCATTTT. Amino acids: CASSDGRIDQPQHF.